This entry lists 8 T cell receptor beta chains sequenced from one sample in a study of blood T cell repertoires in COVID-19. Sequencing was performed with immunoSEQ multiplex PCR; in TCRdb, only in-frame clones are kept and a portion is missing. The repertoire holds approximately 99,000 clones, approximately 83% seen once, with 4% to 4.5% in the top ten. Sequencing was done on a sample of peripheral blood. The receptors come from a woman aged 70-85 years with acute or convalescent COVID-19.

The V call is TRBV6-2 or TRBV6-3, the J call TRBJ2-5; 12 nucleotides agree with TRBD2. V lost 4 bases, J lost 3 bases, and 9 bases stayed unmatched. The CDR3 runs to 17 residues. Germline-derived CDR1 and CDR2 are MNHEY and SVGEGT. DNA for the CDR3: TGTGCCAGCAGTTCCAGGACTAGCGGGGCCGGTAAAGAGACCCAGTACTTC. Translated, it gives CASSSRTSGAGKETQYF.

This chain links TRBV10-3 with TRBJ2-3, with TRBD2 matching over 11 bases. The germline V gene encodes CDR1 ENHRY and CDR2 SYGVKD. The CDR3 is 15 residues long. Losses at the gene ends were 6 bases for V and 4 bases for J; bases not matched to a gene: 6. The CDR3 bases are TGTGCCATCAGCAGGACTAGCGGGTCATCAGATACGCAGTATTTT. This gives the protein CAISRTSGSSDTQYF.

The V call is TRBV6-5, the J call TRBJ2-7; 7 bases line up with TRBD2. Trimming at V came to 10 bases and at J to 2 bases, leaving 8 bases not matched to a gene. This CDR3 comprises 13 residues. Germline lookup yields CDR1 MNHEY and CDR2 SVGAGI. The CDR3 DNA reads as TGTGCCATAGCGGGCAGCGGAACCTACGAGCAGTACTTC. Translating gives CAIAGSGTYEQYF.

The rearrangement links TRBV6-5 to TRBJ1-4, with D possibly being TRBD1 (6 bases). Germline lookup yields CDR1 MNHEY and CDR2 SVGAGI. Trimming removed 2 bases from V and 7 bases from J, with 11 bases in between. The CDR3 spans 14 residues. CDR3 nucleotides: TGTGCCAGCAGTTACGGGGGGGCCGCTGAAAAACTGTTTTTT. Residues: CASSYGGAAEKLFF.

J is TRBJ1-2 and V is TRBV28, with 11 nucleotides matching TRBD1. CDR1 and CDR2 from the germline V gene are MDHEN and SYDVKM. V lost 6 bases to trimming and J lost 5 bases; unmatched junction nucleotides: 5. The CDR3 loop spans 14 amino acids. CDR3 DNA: TGTGCCAGCAGAGCCGGGACAGGGGGATATGGCTACACCTTC. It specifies CASRAGTGGYGYTF.

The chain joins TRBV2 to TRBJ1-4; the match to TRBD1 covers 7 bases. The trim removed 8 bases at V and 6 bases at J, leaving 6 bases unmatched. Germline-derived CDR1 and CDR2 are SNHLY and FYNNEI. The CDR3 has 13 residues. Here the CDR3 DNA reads TGTGCCAGCGATCGACAGGGTTATGAAAAACTGTTTTTT. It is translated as CASDRQGYEKLFF.

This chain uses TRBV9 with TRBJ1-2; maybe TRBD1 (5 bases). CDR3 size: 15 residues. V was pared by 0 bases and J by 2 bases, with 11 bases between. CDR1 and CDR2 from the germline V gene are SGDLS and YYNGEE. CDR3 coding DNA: TGTGCCAGCAGCGTAGGGGTGGACATCAACTATGGCTACACCTTC. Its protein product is CASSVGVDINYGYTF.

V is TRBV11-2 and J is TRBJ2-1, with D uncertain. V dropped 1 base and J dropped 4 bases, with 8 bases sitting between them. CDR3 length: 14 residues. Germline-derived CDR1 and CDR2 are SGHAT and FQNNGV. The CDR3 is CASSLVRQYNEQFF. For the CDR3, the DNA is TGTGCCAGCAGCTTAGTTCGCCAGTACAATGAGCAGTTCTTC.